This T cell receptor (beta chain) was profiled in a study of human T cells and chemical hapten exposure (TCRdb year 2021). In the study overall: For sensitization, 2% DPC in acetone was applied to an approximately 2 cm by approximately 2 cm area of upper inner arm skin. Throughout the study period of around 24 weeks, patients also received therapeutic DPC doses to the scalp every week. Patch testing was performed on the upper back with Finn chambers containing 0.01% DPC, and the patch tests were scored after 6 days according to International Contact Dermatitis Research Group standards. The patient cohort, mostly female, included alopecia areata with under or over 50% scalp involvement, alopecia totalis and alopecia universalis. The libraries were sequenced as a pool, and the TCR yield per sample differed mostly because of small variations in library volumes within the pool. The study tracked peripheral blood TCR repertoire changes in vivo during primary and secondary sensitization to the hapten diphenylcyclopropenone (DPC) in alopecia patients. Blood was sampled from patients pre-sensitization (week 0) and at 2, 6 and about 24 weeks after DPC sensitization. Nearly 30 alopecia patients gave blood for TCR sequencing at one to four time points (pre-sensitization, 2, 6 and 24 weeks). The paper's findings and limits, for the study overall: All patients had alopecia, a presumed autoimmune disease, so their immune response might differ from that of healthy individuals. The number of PT1 expanded TCRs positively correlated with patch test score, significant at thresholds 8, 16 and 32 but not 4. Compared with pre-sensitization or healthy control sets, expanded TCRs formed significantly more large CDR3 similarity clusters, which is consistent with antigen-driven responses. DPC sensitization did not change how many TCRs were above 1 in 1000 frequency, and no evidence was found of alterations in global repertoire structure. Repeated subsampling changed both the strength of the expansion versus patch-test correlation and the threshold at which the correlation became significant.

Library generation was performed with RACE. TCRdb shows the sequencer as NextSeq 500. During library preparation, unique molecular identifiers were attached to individual cDNA molecules so that TCRs could be counted quantitatively and reproducibly. From each blood RNA sample, both TCR alpha and TCR beta chains were sequenced. Per the authors' processing: Samples had a median of roughly 87,000 TCRs, with a range from 23,224 to 690,600. V, J and CDR3 annotation of the TCR reads was performed with the Decombinator software suite. Every sample was subsampled to the same number of TCRs (28,000) for the PS versus PT1 abundance plots. Expanded TCRs were defined as absent before sensitization and observed at least eight times at the 2-week time point. The public sequencing data were trimmed at Q25 with fastp and processed into clonotypes with MiXCR by TCRdb, which kept only in-frame beta chains. A single entry per CDR3 protein holds the most common genes and DNA from its merged rows. TCRdb's processing, not the authors', yielded these V and J calls. Recorded for this sample are approximately 260,000 distinct CDR3 sequences; roughly 8.9% of them occurred a single time. The top ten clonotypes cover about 2.1% of the sample.

From a lookup of the germline V gene (reference sequence), CDR1 and CDR2 are SGHNT and YYREEE. The CDR3 goes from the cysteine to the phenylalanine over 16 residues. Only the CDR3 DNA is retained, 48 bases long and in frame from the first base. Trimming leaves V shorter by 0 bases and J shorter by 4 bases, with the junction holding 5 bases beyond the gene matches. Reading the label with the study, this specimen's time point is: pre-sensitization, week 0. The treatment or condition label for this specimen denotes: therapeutic diphenylcyclopropenone sensitization with weekly scalp DPC. At every patch-test visit, the blood draw took place before the patch test was put on. Eligible patients were aged 18 to 70, diagnosed with alopecia, deemed suitable for DPC therapy, and excluded if pregnant. Total RNA was isolated from unfractionated whole blood collected in Tempus Blood RNA tubes. Notes on this clonotype: What this receptor recognizes is not known. Base qualities are not recorded, but no much larger clone differs from it by a single base.

The V gene is TRBV5-4 and the J gene is TRBJ2-1; 9 bases in the junction line up with TRBD2. This clonotype originated in a middle-aged woman with alopecia areata. Some clones in this sample may be carry-over from other donors' samples. The sample in question was whole blood, obtained in connection with sensitization to the hapten diphenylcyclopropenone (DPC). DNA sequence: TGTGCCAGCAGCTTGGGGGGTCTAGCGGGATACAATGAGCAGTTCTTC. It codes for CASSLGGLAGYNEQFF.